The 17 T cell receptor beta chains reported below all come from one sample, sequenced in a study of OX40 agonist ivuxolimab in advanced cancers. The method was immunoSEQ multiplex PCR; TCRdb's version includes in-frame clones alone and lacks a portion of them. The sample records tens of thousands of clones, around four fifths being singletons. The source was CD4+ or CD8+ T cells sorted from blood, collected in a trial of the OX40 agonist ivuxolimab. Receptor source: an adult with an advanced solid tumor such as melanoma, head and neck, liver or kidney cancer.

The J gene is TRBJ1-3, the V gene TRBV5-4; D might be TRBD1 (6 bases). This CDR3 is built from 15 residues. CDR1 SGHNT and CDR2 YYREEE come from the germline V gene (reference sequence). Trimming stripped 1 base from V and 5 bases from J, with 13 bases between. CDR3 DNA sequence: TGTGCCAGCAGCTTGCAGGGGCGAGAGAGAAACACCATATATTTT. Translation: CASSLQGRERNTIYF. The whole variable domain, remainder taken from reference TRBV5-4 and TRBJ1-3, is ETGVTQSPTHLIKTRGQQVTLRCSSQSGHNTVSWYQQALGQGPQFIFQYYREEENGRGNFPPRFSGLQFPNYSSELNVNALELDDSALYLCASSLQGRERNTIYFGEGSWLTVV.

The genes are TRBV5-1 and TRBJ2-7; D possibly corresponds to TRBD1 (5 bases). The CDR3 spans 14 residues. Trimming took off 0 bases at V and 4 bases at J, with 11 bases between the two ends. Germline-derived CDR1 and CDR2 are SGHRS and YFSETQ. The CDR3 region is CASSLGQGGYEQYF. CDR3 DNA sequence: TGCGCCAGCAGCTTGGGGCAGGGTGGGTACGAGCAGTACTTC.

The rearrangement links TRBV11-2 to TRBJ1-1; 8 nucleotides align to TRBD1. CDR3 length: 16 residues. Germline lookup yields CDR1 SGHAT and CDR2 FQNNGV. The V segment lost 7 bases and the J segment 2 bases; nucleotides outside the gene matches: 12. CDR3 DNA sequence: TGTGCCAGCAATCCCACGGCGGCAGGGGGCAACACTGAAGCTTTCTTT. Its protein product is CASNPTAAGGNTEAFF. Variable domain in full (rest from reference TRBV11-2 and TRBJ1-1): EAGVAQSPRYKIIEKRQSVAFWCNPISGHATLYWYQQILGQGPKLLIQFQNNGVVDDSQLPKDRFSAERLKGVDSTLKIQPAKLEDSAVYLCASNPTAAGGNTEAFFGQGTRLTVV.

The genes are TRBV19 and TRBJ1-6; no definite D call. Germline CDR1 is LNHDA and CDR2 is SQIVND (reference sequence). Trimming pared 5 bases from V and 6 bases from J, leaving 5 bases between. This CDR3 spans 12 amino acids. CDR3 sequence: CASSHSNSPLHF. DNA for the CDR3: TGTGCCAGTAGTCATTCTAATTCACCCCTCCACTTT.

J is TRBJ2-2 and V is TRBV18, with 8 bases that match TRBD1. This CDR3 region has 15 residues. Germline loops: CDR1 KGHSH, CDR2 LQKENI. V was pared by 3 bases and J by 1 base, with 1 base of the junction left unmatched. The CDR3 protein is CASSPGQGNTGELFF. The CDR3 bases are TGTGCCAGCTCACCTGGACAGGGGAACACCGGGGAGCTGTTTTTT.

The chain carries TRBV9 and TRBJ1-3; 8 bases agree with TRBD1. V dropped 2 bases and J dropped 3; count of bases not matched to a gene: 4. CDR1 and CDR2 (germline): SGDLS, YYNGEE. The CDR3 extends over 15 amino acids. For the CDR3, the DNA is TGTGCCAGCAGCGTTGACAGGGGTCATGGAAACACCATATATTTT. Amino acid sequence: CASSVDRGHGNTIYF.

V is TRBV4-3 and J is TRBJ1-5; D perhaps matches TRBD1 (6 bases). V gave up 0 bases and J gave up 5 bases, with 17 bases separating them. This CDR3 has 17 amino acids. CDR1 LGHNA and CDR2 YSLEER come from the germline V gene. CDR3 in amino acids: CASSQDRGASSYQPQHF. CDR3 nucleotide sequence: TGCGCCAGCAGCCAAGACAGGGGAGCCTCTTCCTATCAGCCCCAGCATTTT.

In DNA, the CDR3 is TGTGCCAGCAGCCCTGGACTAGGACCAGAGACCCAGTACTTC. It codes for CASSPGLGPETQYF. The rearrangement joins TRBV7-2 to TRBJ2-5; 7 positions agree with TRBD2. Trimming removed 5 bases from V and 4 bases from J; junction bases left unmatched: 7. The germline V gene has CDR1 SGHTA and CDR2 FQGNSA. The CDR3 runs 14 residues.

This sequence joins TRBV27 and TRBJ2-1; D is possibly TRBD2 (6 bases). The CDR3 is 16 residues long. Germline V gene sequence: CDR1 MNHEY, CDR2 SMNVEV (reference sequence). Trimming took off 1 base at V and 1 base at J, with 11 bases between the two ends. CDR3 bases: TGTGCCAGCAGTTTATGGGGCGGGGTTTCCTACAATGAGCAGTTCTTC. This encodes CASSLWGGVSYNEQFF.

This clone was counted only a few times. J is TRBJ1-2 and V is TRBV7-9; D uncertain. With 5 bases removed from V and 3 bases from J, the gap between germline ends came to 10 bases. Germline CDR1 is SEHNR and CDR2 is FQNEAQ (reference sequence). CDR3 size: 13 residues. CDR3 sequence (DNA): TGTGCCAGCAGCCCCGGTGGGGACTATGGCTACACCTTC. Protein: CASSPGGDYGYTF. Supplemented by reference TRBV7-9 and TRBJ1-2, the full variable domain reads DTGVSQNPRHKITKRGQNVTFRCDPISEHNRLYWYRQTLGQGPEFLTYFQNEAQLEKSRLLSDRFSAERPKGSFSTLEIQRTEQGDSAMYLCASSPGGDYGYTFGSGTRLTVV.

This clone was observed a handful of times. In DNA, the CDR3 is TGTGCCAGCAGTTGGCAGGGGGCTGCAGATACGCAGTATTTT. Amino acids: CASSWQGAADTQYF. J is TRBJ2-3 and V is TRBV2; 8 bases are shared with TRBD1. The germline V gene encodes CDR1 SNHLY and CDR2 FYNNEI. V lost 5 bases to trimming and J lost 4 bases; unmatched junction nucleotides: 5. This CDR3 has 14 residues.

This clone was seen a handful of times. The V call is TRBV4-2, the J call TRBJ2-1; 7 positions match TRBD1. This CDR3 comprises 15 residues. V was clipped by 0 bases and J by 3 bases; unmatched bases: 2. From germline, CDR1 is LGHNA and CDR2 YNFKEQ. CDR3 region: CASSQEQGRYNEQFF. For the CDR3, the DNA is TGTGCCAGCAGCCAAGAACAGGGGCGCTACAATGAGCAGTTCTTC.

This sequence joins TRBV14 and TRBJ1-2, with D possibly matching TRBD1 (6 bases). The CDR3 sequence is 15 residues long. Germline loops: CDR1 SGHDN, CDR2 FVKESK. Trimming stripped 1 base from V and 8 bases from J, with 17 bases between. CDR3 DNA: TGTGCCAGCAGCCAAGGGTCGTGGGGGCGCGTCGGCTACACCTTC. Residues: CASSQGSWGRVGYTF.

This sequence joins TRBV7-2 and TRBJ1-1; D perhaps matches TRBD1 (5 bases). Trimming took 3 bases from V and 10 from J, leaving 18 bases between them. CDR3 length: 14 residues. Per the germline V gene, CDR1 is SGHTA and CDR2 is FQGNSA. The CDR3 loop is CASSFSGDGAGAFF. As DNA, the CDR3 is TGTGCCAGCAGCTTCTCGGGGGATGGGGCTGGAGCTTTCTTT.

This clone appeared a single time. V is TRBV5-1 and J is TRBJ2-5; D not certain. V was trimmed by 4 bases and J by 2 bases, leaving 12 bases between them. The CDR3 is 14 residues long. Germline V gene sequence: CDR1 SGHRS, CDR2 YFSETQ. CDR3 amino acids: CASSQGRTQETQYF. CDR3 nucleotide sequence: TGCGCCAGCAGCCAAGGACGGACGCAAGAGACCCAGTACTTC. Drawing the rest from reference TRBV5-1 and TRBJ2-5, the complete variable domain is KAGVTQTPRYLIKTRGQQVTLSCSPISGHRSVSWYQQTPGQGLQFLFEYFSETQRNKGNFPGRFSGRQFSNSRSEMNVSTLELGDSALYLCASSQGRTQETQYFGPGTRLLVL.

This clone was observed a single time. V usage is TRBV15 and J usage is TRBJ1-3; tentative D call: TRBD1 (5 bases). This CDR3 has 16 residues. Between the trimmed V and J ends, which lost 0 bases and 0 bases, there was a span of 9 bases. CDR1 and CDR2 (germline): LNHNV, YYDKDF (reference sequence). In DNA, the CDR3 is TGTGCCACCAGCAGAGAATTGGACACCTCTGGAAACACCATATATTTT. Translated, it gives CATSRELDTSGNTIYF. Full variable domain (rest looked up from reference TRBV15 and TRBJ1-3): DAMVIQNPRYQVTQFGKPVTLSCSQTLNHNVMYWYQQKSSQAPKLLFHYYDKDFNNEADTPDNFQSRRPNTSFCFLDIRSPGLGDTAMYLCATSRELDTSGNTIYFGEGSWLTVV.

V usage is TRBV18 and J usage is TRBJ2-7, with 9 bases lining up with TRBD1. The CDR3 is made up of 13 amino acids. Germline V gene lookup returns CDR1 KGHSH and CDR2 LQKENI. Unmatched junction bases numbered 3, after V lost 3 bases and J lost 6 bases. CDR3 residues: CASSPGQGREQYF. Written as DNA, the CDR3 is TGTGCCAGCTCACCGGGACAGGGCCGCGAGCAGTACTTC.